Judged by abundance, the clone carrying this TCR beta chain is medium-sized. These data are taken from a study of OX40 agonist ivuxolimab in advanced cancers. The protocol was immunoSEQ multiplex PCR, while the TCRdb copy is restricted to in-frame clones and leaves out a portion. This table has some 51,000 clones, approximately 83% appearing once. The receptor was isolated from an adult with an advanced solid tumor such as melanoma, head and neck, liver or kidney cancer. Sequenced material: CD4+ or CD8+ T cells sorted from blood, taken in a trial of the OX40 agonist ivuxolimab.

CDR3 amino acids: CASSLIRSDLQYF. DNA for the CDR3: TGTGCCAGCAGTTTAATACGTTCGGACTTGCAGTACTTC. This rearrangement joins TRBV27 to TRBJ2-7, with D maybe TRBD2 (5 bases). The CDR3 sequence is 13 residues long. The germline V and J ends were trimmed by 2 bases and 9 bases, with 14 bases remaining between them. Germline CDR1 MNHEY, CDR2 SMNVEV (reference sequence).